The 30 T cell receptor beta chains presented below share a single source sample, sequenced in a study of blood T cell repertoires in COVID-19. The table came from immunoSEQ multiplex PCR; TCRdb's copy has only in-frame clones and leaves some out. The data contain 30,000 or so clones, around four fifths of them seen just once; the ten biggest clones take up 35%. Sequenced input: peripheral blood. The receptors come from an elderly man with acute or convalescent COVID-19.

This rearrangement joins TRBV28 to TRBJ2-7; no firm D call. Germline lookup yields CDR1 MDHEN and CDR2 SYDVKM. V lost 1 base and J lost 5, with 9 bases in between. The CDR3 spans 13 residues. CDR3 nucleotide sequence: TGTGCCAGCAGTTTATCCGGGTTTGACGAGCAGTACTTC. Translation gives CASSLSGFDEQYF.

This clone was found once. The chain employs TRBV3-1 (or the pseudogene TRBV3-2) and TRBJ2-3; 9 nucleotides agree with TRBD2. V dropped 10 bases and J dropped 0; count of bases not matched to a gene: 8. There are 15 residues in the CDR3. The germline gives CDR1 LGHDT, CDR2 YNNKEL (reference sequence). CDR3 region: CATGVRGGSTDTQYF. CDR3 DNA sequence: TGTGCCACAGGGGTGCGGGGGGGGAGCACAGATACGCAGTATTTT.

The chain is built from TRBV9 and TRBJ1-1; TRBD1 agrees at 8 bases. The V gene's germline CDR1 is SGDLS and CDR2 YYNGEE. V shed 4 bases and J 4 bases; nucleotides not matched to a gene: 6. The CDR3 sequence is 14 residues long. CDR3 sequence (DNA): TGTGCCAGCAGCTATACAGGGGGGGCCACTGAAGCTTTCTTT. It translates to CASSYTGGATEAFF.

This clone was counted once. This chain links TRBV5-1 with TRBJ2-1; TRBD2 aligns across 11 bases. Trimming cost V 3 bases and J 4 bases; bases outside gene matches: 3. This CDR3 has 15 amino acids. CDR1 SGHRS and CDR2 YFSETQ come from the germline V gene. The DNA of the CDR3 is TGCGCCAGCAGCTCATCTAGCGGGGGGTACAATGAGCAGTTCTTC. This codes for CASSSSSGGYNEQFF.

The chain has TRBV4-1 and TRBJ2-5; 13 nucleotides match TRBD2. Germline CDR1 MGHRA, CDR2 YSYEKL. Trimming cost V 1 base and J 4 bases; bases outside gene matches: 6. This CDR3 contains 17 residues. The CDR3 region has the DNA TGCGCCAGCAGCCAAGTACTAGCGGGGGGGTTCGCAGAGACCCAGTACTTC. Protein: CASSQVLAGGFAETQYF.

This clone was recorded only once. The V and J genes are TRBV10-3 and TRBJ2-3, with 8 bases lining up with TRBD2. Germline CDR1 is ENHRY and CDR2 is SYGVKD. Losses at the gene ends were 7 bases for V and 2 bases for J; bases not matched to a gene: 11. This CDR3 is 16 amino acids long. The CDR3: CAIKGSGAGATDTQYF. CDR3 coding DNA: TGTGCCATCAAGGGAAGTGGAGCGGGAGCCACAGATACGCAGTATTTT.

The chain joins TRBV7-2 to TRBJ2-2; TRBD2 matches 8 bases. This CDR3 is 16 amino acids long. J was trimmed by 5 bases and V by 5 bases; bases with no gene match: 10. Germline V gene lookup returns CDR1 SGHTA and CDR2 FQGNSA. CDR3 bases: TGTGCCAGCAGCCCCGTGCGGGGGGCGCAAACCGGGGAGCTGTTTTTT. It specifies CASSPVRGAQTGELFF.

The chain uses TRBV10-3 and TRBJ2-5, with 14 bases lining up with TRBD2. V was pared by 5 bases and J by 4 bases, with 3 bases of the junction left unmatched. CDR3 length: 15 residues. Germline V gives CDR1 ENHRY, CDR2 SYGVKD. The CDR3 spells CAISPGLAGVETQYF. The CDR3 nucleotides read TGTGCCATCAGTCCGGGACTAGCGGGGGTAGAGACCCAGTACTTC.

The chain carries TRBV3-1 (or the pseudogene TRBV3-2) and TRBJ1-5; the match to TRBD1 covers 8 bases. CDR3 length equals 14 residues. The trim removed 4 bases at V and 2 bases at J, leaving 1 base unmatched. Germline CDR1 and CDR2: LGHDT and YNNKEL (reference sequence). CDR3 protein: CASSPTGGNQPQHF. The CDR3 nucleotides are TGTGCCAGCAGCCCGACAGGGGGCAATCAGCCCCAGCATTTT.

The gene calls are TRBV15 and TRBJ2-5; D might be TRBD2 (5 bases). The length of the CDR3 is 14 residues. Germline loops: CDR1 LNHNV, CDR2 YYDKDF (reference sequence). Between the trimmed V and J ends, which lost 0 bases and 4 bases, there was a span of 9 bases. Here the CDR3 reads CATSRDLGGETQYF. Written as DNA, the CDR3 is TGTGCCACCAGCAGAGATCTAGGAGGAGAGACCCAGTACTTC.

The chain recombines TRBV25-1 with TRBJ1-5, with D maybe TRBD1 (6 bases). In germline, CDR1 is MGHDK, CDR2 SYGVNS. The CDR3 covers 14 residues. V shed 7 bases and J shed 4 bases, with 14 bases lying between them. CDR3 in amino acids: CASNSGQPNQPQHF. CDR3 sequence (DNA): TGTGCCAGCAACTCGGGACAACCAAATCAGCCCCAGCATTTT.

V and J are TRBV5-1 and TRBJ2-5, with 8 bases aligning to TRBD2. The CDR3 consists of 15 residues. CDR1 is SGHRS, CDR2 YFSETQ, per germline. J gave up 1 base and V 5 bases, and 7 bases lay outside the gene matches. The chain's CDR3 is CASRITAGGQETQYF. The CDR3 region has the DNA TGCGCCAGCAGGATCACCGCGGGGGGCCAAGAGACCCAGTACTTC.

The chain couples TRBV10-3 to TRBJ2-1, with TRBD1 matching 10 bases. The CDR3 sequence is 15 residues long. Germline V gives CDR1 ENHRY, CDR2 SYGVKD. With 5 bases clipped from V and 8 bases from J, the junction kept 9 bases outside the gene matches. Here the CDR3 reads CAISPGDRGRYEQFF. The CDR3 nucleotides are TGTGCCATCAGTCCCGGGGACAGGGGTCGGTATGAGCAGTTCTTC.

The genes are TRBV28 and TRBJ2-5, with no clear D. Germline CDR1 and CDR2: MDHEN and SYDVKM. The CDR3 spans 12 residues. V lost 2 bases, J lost 4 bases, and 5 bases lay in between. CDR3 sequence: CASSLNGETQYF. The CDR3 coding sequence is TGTGCCAGCAGTTTAAACGGAGAGACCCAGTACTTC.

This clone showed up just a few times. The chain uses TRBV24-1 and TRBJ2-7, with 10 bases fitting TRBD1. Germline V gene data show CDR1 as KGHDR and CDR2 as SFDVKD. Trimming took 4 bases from V and 3 from J; bases not matched to a gene: 11. The CDR3 has 17 residues. The CDR3 sequence is CATSERQGAQFYYEQYF. The DNA of the CDR3 is TGTGCCACCAGTGAACGACAGGGGGCGCAATTCTACTACGAGCAGTACTTC.

The rearrangement links TRBV5-4 to TRBJ1-3, with unresolved D. The CDR3 is 14 amino acids. The V and J ends lost 5 bases and 2 bases respectively, with 11 bases between them. The germline V gene encodes CDR1 SGHNT and CDR2 YYREEE (reference sequence). CDR3 sequence (DNA): TGTGCCAGCAGTCCTATGGGCGCTGGAAACACCATATATTTT. Protein product: CASSPMGAGNTIYF.

For the CDR3, the DNA is TGTGCCAGCAGCCCGACAGGGGAGAACACTGAAGCTTTCTTT. Translating gives CASSPTGENTEAFF. V and J are TRBV6-5 and TRBJ1-1; 8 bases line up with TRBD1. V lost 6 bases, J lost 1 base, and 4 bases stayed unmatched. This CDR3 region has 14 residues. Looked up from germline, CDR1 is MNHEY and CDR2 is SVGAGI.

This clone was recorded many times. V is TRBV15 and J is TRBJ2-7, with TRBD1 as a possible D gene (6 bases). Trimming cost V 0 bases and J 6 bases, with 9 bases left between them. The CDR3 length is 13 residues. Looked up from germline, CDR1 is LNHNV and CDR2 is YYDKDF (reference sequence). As DNA, the CDR3 is TGTGCCACCAGCAGAGAAGGGGGTGTCGAGCAGTACTTC. This gives the protein CATSREGGVEQYF.

The V gene is TRBV30, the J gene TRBJ1-3; D is unclear. Germline CDR1 and CDR2: GTSNPN and SVGIG (reference sequence). V was clipped by 0 bases and J by 6 bases, with 6 bases between them. The length of the CDR3 is 12 residues. The CDR3 nucleotides read TGTGCCTGGAGTGTACAGAAAAACACCATATATTTT. This gives the protein CAWSVQKNTIYF.

The rearrangement joins TRBV11-2 to TRBJ2-7; D is perhaps TRBD2 (6 bases). This CDR3 region has 16 residues. Trimming shortened V by 0 bases and J by 6 bases, and 18 bases separated the two germline ends. The germline V gene encodes CDR1 SGHAT and CDR2 FQNNGV. CDR3 residues: CASSLETGTSIREQYF. CDR3 DNA: TGTGCCAGCAGCTTAGAGACCGGGACTTCAATTCGCGAGCAGTACTTC.

The chain employs TRBV7-9 and TRBJ2-7; 12 nucleotides match TRBD1. Trimming cost V 5 bases and J 9 bases; bases outside gene matches: 11. The germline CDR1 and CDR2 sequences are SEHNR and FQNEAQ (reference sequence). This CDR3 is 15 amino acids long. CDR3 protein: CASSIPGTGGLGQYF. The DNA of the CDR3 is TGTGCCAGCAGCATACCCGGGACAGGGGGCTTGGGGCAGTACTTC.

This rearrangement joins TRBV7-2 to TRBJ1-6; D remains ambiguous. The V gene lost 5 bases and the J gene lost 9 bases, with 20 bases spanning the gap. The length of the CDR3 is 16 residues. Germline-derived CDR1 and CDR2 are SGHTA and FQGNSA. Here the CDR3 DNA reads TGTGCCAGCAGCCTAAATGCGGGCTCCGGAAGTTCACCCCTCCACTTT. This sequence encodes CASSLNAGSGSSPLHF. The entire variable domain, with the rest obtained from reference TRBV7-2 and TRBJ1-6, is as follows: GAGVSQSPSNKVTEKGKDVELRCDPISGHTALYWYRQSLGQGLEFLIYFQGNSAPDKSGLPSDRFSAERTGGSVSTLTIQRTQQEDSAVYLCASSLNAGSGSSPLHFGNGTRLTVT.

The chain combines TRBV7-3 with TRBJ2-5; 8 positions match TRBD2. Germline V gene data show CDR1 as SGHTA and CDR2 as FQGTGA. The CDR3 spans 15 residues. V lost 4 bases to trimming and J lost 5 bases; unmatched junction nucleotides: 9. CDR3 sequence: CASSSSGGREETQYF. DNA for the CDR3: TGTGCCAGCAGCTCCAGCGGGGGCAGGGAGGAGACCCAGTACTTC.

V and J are TRBV7-8 and TRBJ2-3; D may be TRBD1 (7 bases). Deletions cut 2 bases from V and 5 bases from J, with 17 bases between. This CDR3 spans 16 amino acids. The germline V gene encodes CDR1 SGHVS and CDR2 FQNEAQ. CDR3 protein: CASSLNRGGAVDTQYF. DNA of the CDR3: TGTGCCAGCAGCTTAAACAGGGGAGGAGCCGTAGATACGCAGTATTTT.

The chain uses TRBV4-2 and TRBJ1-5, with unresolved D. Germline-derived CDR1 and CDR2 are LGHNA and YNFKEQ. V shed 5 bases and J shed 4 bases, with 9 bases lying between them. The CDR3 loop spans 13 amino acids. The CDR3 DNA is TGTGCCAGCAGCTTCTACTGGAATCAGCCCCAGCATTTT. It specifies CASSFYWNQPQHF.

The chain is built from TRBV4-1 and TRBJ1-3, with TRBD1 identical over 7 bases. Losses at the gene ends were 0 bases for V and 4 bases for J; bases not matched to a gene: 9. From germline, CDR1 is MGHRA and CDR2 YSYEKL. This CDR3 has 17 amino acids. CDR3 amino acids: CASSQDHFRGTGNTIYF. As DNA, the CDR3 is TGCGCCAGCAGCCAAGATCACTTCAGGGGGACCGGAAACACCATATATTTT.

This clone was seen only a few times. The chain carries TRBV21-1 and TRBJ1-5; TRBD1 reflects the table's D call only, with no check against the DNA. TRBV21-1 is recorded as a pseudogene. The CDR3 has 15 amino acids. The CDR3 region is CASSPTGGCNQPQHF. For the CDR3, the DNA is TGTGCCAGCAGCCCGACAGGGGGCTGCAATCAGCCCCAGCATTTT.

This CDR3 is CASSAWDRSNYGYTF. CDR3 nucleotides: TGTGCCAGCAGCGCCTGGGACAGATCGAACTATGGCTACACCTTC. The J gene is TRBJ1-2, the V gene TRBV9; 7 positions agree with TRBD1. The germline V gene has CDR1 SGDLS and CDR2 YYNGEE. Trimming removed 3 bases from V and 2 bases from J; junction bases left unmatched: 7. CDR3 size: 15 residues.

This sequence joins TRBV11-3 and TRBJ2-1; TRBD1 matches at 10 bases. V lost 5 bases, J lost 3 bases, and 4 bases stayed unmatched. CDR3 length: 15 amino acids. The germline V gene has CDR1 SGHNT and CDR2 YENEEA. CDR3 amino acids: CASSRRTGGYNEQFF. CDR3 bases: TGTGCCAGCAGCCGTCGGACAGGGGGCTACAATGAGCAGTTCTTC.

This clone was found a few times. The gene calls are TRBV4-3 and TRBJ1-1; TRBD1 might be the D (6 bases). Deletions cut 2 bases from V and 4 bases from J, with 14 bases between. This CDR3 has 15 residues. CDR1 is LGHNA and CDR2 is YSLEER in the germline V gene. The CDR3 sequence is CASSQFVGGLTEAFF. Written as DNA, the CDR3 is TGCGCCAGCAGCCAATTTGTCGGGGGGCTCACTGAAGCTTTCTTT.